The 7 T cell receptor beta chains reported below all come from one sample, sequenced in a study of PD-1 blockade in classical Hodgkin lymphoma. The time point was: cycle 4 day 1 (C4D1), after less than 7 weeks of nivolumab. Relapse was seen in all patients after autologous stem cell transplantation, and brentuximab vedotin exposure was variable. Here immunoSEQ multiplex PCR was the method, and the copy in TCRdb shows in-frame clones only, minus some. The sample carries around 50,000 clones, approximately 72% recorded once. The sequencing here drew on peripheral blood mononuclear cells (PBMCs), taken before the fourth cycle of nivolumab. These receptors were obtained from a human donor with classical Hodgkin lymphoma.

This clone was seen only a few times. CDR3 in DNA: TGCGCCAGCGTGGGAGGGAGGGGGCACATTAATGAAAAACTGTTTTTT. It codes for CASVGGRGHINEKLFF. J is TRBJ1-4 and V is TRBV10-1; TRBD1 agrees at 7 bases. The CDR3 extends over 16 amino acids. The V gene's germline CDR1 is WNHNN and CDR2 SYGVQD (reference sequence). Trimming at V came to 8 bases and at J to 4 bases, leaving 13 bases not matched to a gene.

DNA of the CDR3: TGTGCCAGCAGTTTATGGGAAGGAGGACAGCCCCAGCATTTT. It encodes CASSLWEGGQPQHF. The chain links TRBV28 to TRBJ1-5; D remains unclear. V gave up 0 bases and J gave up 7 bases, with 10 bases separating them. The CDR3 is made up of 14 amino acids. Germline CDR1 MDHEN, CDR2 SYDVKM.

This clone was seen only a few times. V is TRBV7-3 and J is TRBJ2-1; 7 nucleotides agree with TRBD2. Germline CDR1 and CDR2: SGHTA and FQGTGA. Germline trimming cut 5 bases from V and 3 bases from J; bases unmatched to any gene: 4. The CDR3 length is 14 residues. The CDR3, as DNA: TGTGCCAGCAGCCCGGGACTACTCTACAATGAGCAGTTCTTC. Translation: CASSPGLLYNEQFF. The whole variable domain, remainder taken from reference TRBV7-3 and TRBJ2-1, is GAGVSQTPSNKVTEKGKYVELRCDPISGHTALYWYRQSLGQGPEFLIYFQGTGAADDSGLPNDRFFAVRPEGSVSTLKIQRTERGDSAVYLCASSPGLLYNEQFFGPGTRLTVL.

This clone was counted between two and nine times. J is TRBJ2-7 and V is TRBV7-9; TRBD2 matches at 13 bases. V gave up 5 bases and J gave up 2 bases; unmatched junction bases: 9. Germline-derived CDR1 and CDR2 are SEHNR and FQNEAQ (reference sequence). The CDR3 runs 17 residues. Here the CDR3 reads CASSPPGTSGKTYEQYF. The CDR3 coding sequence is TGTGCCAGCAGCCCCCCCGGGACTAGCGGGAAGACCTACGAGCAGTACTTC.

The genes are TRBV11-3 and TRBJ2-3; possibly TRBD1 or TRBD2 for D (5 bases each). V was pared by 4 bases and J by 2 bases, with 10 bases between. The CDR3 is 14 amino acids. Germline V gives CDR1 SGHNT, CDR2 YENEEA. CDR3 region: CASSSRDDTDTQYF. The CDR3 nucleotides read TGTGCCAGCAGCTCCCGGGACGACACAGATACGCAGTATTTT. The full variable domain, in which reference TRBV11-3 and TRBJ2-3 provide the parts outside the CDR3, is EAGVVQSPRYKIIEKKQPVAFWCNPISGHNTLYWYLQNLGQGPELLIRYENEEAVDDSQLPKDRFSAERLKGVDSTLKIQPAELGDSAVYLCASSSRDDTDTQYFGPGTRLTVL.

V usage is TRBV10-1 and J usage is TRBJ2-3; D gene unclear. V dropped 0 bases and J dropped 8 bases, with 12 bases sitting between them. CDR3 size: 14 residues. The V gene's germline CDR1 is WNHNN and CDR2 SYGVQD (reference sequence). The CDR3: CASSESSARRTQYF. The CDR3, as DNA: TGCGCCAGCAGTGAGTCGTCGGCCCGACGTACGCAGTATTTT.

V is TRBV27 and J is TRBJ2-7, with 7 bases lining up with TRBD2. The V segment lost 2 bases and the J segment 0 bases; nucleotides outside the gene matches: 10. CDR3 length: 17 residues. The germline gives CDR1 MNHEY, CDR2 SMNVEV (reference sequence). CDR3 DNA sequence: TGTGCCAGCAGTTTAAGGTTTCGGGGAGGGATCTCCTACGAGCAGTACTTC. It encodes CASSLRFRGGISYEQYF.